Listed below are T cell receptor beta chains from one sample, sequenced in a study of cytomegalovirus exposure and HLA in healthy donors. The method was immunoSEQ multiplex PCR; TCRdb's version includes in-frame clones alone and lacks a portion of them. The sample has some 190,000 clones; 80% are singletons. Specimen: PBMCs. These receptors were obtained from a woman aged 30 to 39 in good health and CMV-seronegative. Each CDR3 is given with its conserved first and last residue. Fields, in order: CDR3 protein, CDR3 DNA, D gene, J gene, CDR3 length, V gene, clone size. The D gene is left open where the match is weak. Rows give clone size only sometimes, using once, few, many, or a class for an expanded clone.

CASTRQGVSGYTF	TGTGCCAGCACTCGACAGGGAGTGAGCGGCTACACCTTC	TRBD1	TRBJ1-2	13	TRBV7-2	.
CASSYKFEGWNEQYF	TGTGCCAGCAGTTATAAATTTGAGGGCTGGAACGAGCAGTACTTC	.	TRBJ2-7	15	TRBV6-5	.
CASSQEEGAGEAFF	TGCGCCAGCAGCCAAGAAGAGGGGGCGGGGGAAGCTTTCTTT	TRBD1	TRBJ1-1	14	TRBV4-1	.
CRIGTATEAFF	TGCAGAATCGGGACAGCCACTGAAGCTTTCTTT	TRBD1	TRBJ1-1	11	TRBV20-1	.
CASSSQQGEETQYF	TGCGCCAGCAGCAGCCAACAGGGGGAAGAGACCCAGTACTTC	TRBD1	TRBJ2-5	14	TRBV5-1	.
CASSYQGSGGEKLFF	TGTGCCAGCAGTTACCAGGGGAGCGGCGGTGAAAAACTGTTTTTT	.	TRBJ1-4	15	TRBV6-5	.
CASSLKLNTEAFF	TGCGCCAGCAGCTTGAAGCTTAACACTGAAGCTTTCTTT	.	TRBJ1-1	13	TRBV5-1	.
CASSLSGSSYNSPLHF	TGCGCCAGCAGCTTGTCGGGTAGCTCCTATAATTCACCCCTCCACTTT	.	TRBJ1-6	16	TRBV5-1	.
CASSYSGTGGMGGESEQYF	TGTGCCAGCAGTTATTCCGGGACAGGGGGCATGGGCGGGGAATCCGAGCAGTACTTC	TRBD1	TRBJ2-7	19	TRBV2	.
CASSYFTGGVGEAFF	TGTGCCAGCAGTTACTTTACAGGGGGCGTCGGTGAAGCTTTCTTT	TRBD1	TRBJ1-1	15	TRBV6-5	.
CASSSNRLTYEQYF	TGTGCCAGCAGTTCTAACAGGTTAACCTACGAGCAGTACTTC	.	TRBJ2-7	14	TRBV2	.
CASSQDRTSGGASTDTQYF	TGCGCCAGCAGCCAAGACAGGACTAGCGGGGGGGCTAGCACAGATACGCAGTATTTT	TRBD2	TRBJ2-3	19	TRBV4-1	.
CASSPGLAGVNEQYF	TGTGCCAGCAGCCCGGGACTAGCGGGGGTAAATGAGCAGTACTTC	TRBD2	TRBJ2-7	15	TRBV11-2	once
CASSVGIGTGEETQYF	TGTGCCAGCAGCGTAGGAATTGGGACAGGAGAAGAGACCCAGTACTTC	TRBD1	TRBJ2-5	16	TRBV9	.
CASMRRLRIDTIYF	TGCGCCAGCATGCGGCGCCTGCGCATCGACACCATATATTTT	.	TRBJ1-3	14	TRBV10-1	.
CASSVRTAYNEQFF	TGTGCCAGCAGCGTTAGGACAGCCTACAATGAGCAGTTCTTC	.	TRBJ2-1	14	TRBV9	.
CASSATGGWGSNQPQHF	TGTGCCAGCAGTGCGACAGGGGGCTGGGGTAGCAATCAGCCCCAGCATTTT	TRBD1	TRBJ1-5	17	TRBV6-1	.
CASSVSPTGNQPQHF	TGTGCCAGCAGCGTCAGCCCGACAGGCAATCAGCCCCAGCATTTT	.	TRBJ1-5	15	TRBV9	.
CASLPGSTITPQHF	TGCGCCAGCCTCCCGGGGTCAACCATCACCCCCCAGCATTTT	.	TRBJ1-5	14	TRBV5-1	few
CASSLGHSSYEQYF	TGTGCCAGCAGCTTGGGACACAGCTCCTACGAGCAGTACTTC	.	TRBJ2-7	14	TRBV5-4	.
CASSIWGGSLNGYTF	TGTGCCAGTAGTATTTGGGGGGGCTCCCTGAATGGCTACACCTTC	.	TRBJ1-2	15	TRBV19	.
CASSVGLGLGYNEQFF	TGTGCCAGCAGCGTAGGGCTGGGACTAGGGTACAATGAGCAGTTCTTC	TRBD2	TRBJ2-1	16	TRBV9	.
CASSPGGAETQYF	TGCGCCAGCAGCCCCGGGGGGGCAGAGACCCAGTACTTC	TRBD2	TRBJ2-5	13	TRBV5-1	few
CASSQDEARFFSGANVLTF	TGCGCCAGCAGCCAAGATGAAGCGAGATTTTTCTCTGGGGCCAACGTCCTGACTTTC	.	TRBJ2-6	19	TRBV4-1	few
CATRTGGGNQPQHF	TGTGCCACTAGGACAGGGGGAGGAAATCAGCCCCAGCATTTT	TRBD1	TRBJ1-5	14	TRBV6-5	.
CASSYFKGAPNEKLFF	TGTGCCAGCAGTTATTTCAAGGGGGCCCCTAATGAAAAACTGTTTTTT	TRBD1	TRBJ1-4	16	TRBV6-5	.
CASRTGNWAQPQHF	TGTGCCAGCAGGACAGGGAATTGGGCTCAGCCCCAGCATTTT	TRBD1	TRBJ1-5	14	TRBV6-1	.
CASSLEGQGFNQPQHF	TGTGCCAGCAGCTTAGAGGGACAGGGGTTCAATCAGCCCCAGCATTTT	TRBD1	TRBJ1-5	16	TRBV7-2	.
CATSRDLPGNTIYF	TGTGCCACCAGCAGAGATCTACCTGGAAACACCATATATTTT	.	TRBJ1-3	14	TRBV15	.
CASSIWGDVQPQHF	TGTGCCAGTAGTATATGGGGGGATGTACAGCCCCAGCATTTT	.	TRBJ1-5	14	TRBV19	.
CASSSRQGGNYGYTF	TGTGCCAGCTCATCACGACAGGGTGGGAACTATGGCTACACCTTC	TRBD1	TRBJ1-2	15	TRBV18	once
CASSFSNRGYTEAFF	TGTGCCAGCAGTTTCTCTAACAGGGGCTACACTGAAGCTTTCTTT	TRBD1	TRBJ1-1	15	TRBV27	.
CAWGQGGTEAFF	TGTGCCTGGGGGCAGGGTGGCACTGAAGCTTTCTTT	.	TRBJ1-1	12	TRBV30	.
CASSEQGSSYEQYF	TGTGCCAGCAGTGAACAGGGGTCCTCCTACGAGCAGTACTTC	.	TRBJ2-7	14	TRBV6-1	.
CASSTQGIQETQYF	TGCGCCAGCAGCACACAGGGTATCCAAGAGACCCAGTACTTC	.	TRBJ2-5	14	TRBV5-1	.
CASSQDPLLGQYF	TGTGCCAGCAGCCAAGATCCACTACTCGGGCAGTACTTC	.	TRBJ2-7	13	TRBV4-2	.
CASTPPGGRGETQYF	TGCGCCAGCACCCCCCCGGGAGGCAGAGGGGAGACCCAGTACTTC	TRBD2	TRBJ2-5	15	TRBV5-1	.
CASLGQMNTEAFF	TGTGCCAGCTTGGGACAGATGAACACTGAAGCTTTCTTT	TRBD1	TRBJ1-1	13	TRBV18	.
CASSPGRIIEQFF	TGCGCCAGCTCACCGGGTAGGATAATTGAGCAGTTCTTC	.	TRBJ2-1	13	TRBV10-1	.
CAWSVGGANYGYTF	TGTGCCTGGAGTGTTGGAGGAGCTAACTATGGCTACACCTTC	.	TRBJ1-2	14	TRBV30	.
CASSQETGGSFYEQYF	TGCGCCAGCAGCCAAGAGACGGGGGGGTCATTCTACGAGCAGTACTTC	TRBD2	TRBJ2-7	16	TRBV4-3	.
CASSVQGVGEKLFF	TGTGCCAGCAGTGTGCAAGGGGTAGGAGAAAAACTGTTTTTT	.	TRBJ1-4	14	TRBV2	.
CASTRGTEAFF	TGTGCCAGCACCCGGGGTACTGAAGCTTTCTTT	.	TRBJ1-1	11	TRBV27	.
CASTWRGNQPQHF	TGTGCCAGCACGTGGAGGGGAAATCAGCCCCAGCATTTT	.	TRBJ1-5	13	TRBV6-1	.
CASSLGMASGTYEQYF	TGTGCCAGCAGCTTAGGCATGGCTAGCGGGACCTACGAGCAGTACTTC	TRBD2	TRBJ2-7	16	TRBV11-2	.